Listed here is a single T cell receptor beta chain. These data belong to a study of blood T cell repertoires in COVID-19. From germline, CDR1 is MDHEN and CDR2 SYDVKM. The CDR3 is 15 residues long. V lost 7 bases, J lost 3 bases, and 8 bases stayed unmatched. Methods used by the authors: Nucleated cell counts were estimated from reference gene primer amplification. Repertoires were generated with immunoSEQ multiplex PCR, while TCRdb's copy carries only in-frame clones and drops some. V and J calls and clone size come straight from that table; D and trimming were deduced from the DNA. The table includes approximately 330,000 clones, about 87% detected once.

The TCR was taken from a man under 40 with COVID-19, enrolled during active disease. The J gene is TRBJ2-7, the V gene TRBV28; TRBD2 aligns across 11 bases. Sequencing was performed on peripheral blood. CDR3 DNA sequence: TGTGCCAGCACTTTGCGGACTAGCGGGTTCTACGAGCAGTACTTC. Its translation: CASTLRTSGFYEQYF.